This TCR beta chain was obtained from a study of long-term antiretroviral therapy in people with HIV. This CDR3 has 14 amino acids. V lost 3 bases, J lost 3 bases, and 13 bases lay in between. Germline V gives CDR1 SGHDT, CDR2 YYEEEE. Regarding the study as a whole: Viral resistance, ART adherence and therapy changes all lacked available data. Clones that expanded before ART (that is, prior to treatment) dominated the repertoire at all time points. Older ART regimens may have been in use when blood was drawn between about 2004 and 2017.

Survey-level resolution applied to immunoSEQ assay v3.0. Data came from immunoSEQ multiplex PCR; TCRdb stores just in-frame clones and leaves some out. Here the sample spans roughly 28,000 clones, around three quarters being singletons. Note on this clone: Its antigen is not identified.

The sequenced sample was unsorted PBMCs, obtained 0.3 years after starting antiretroviral therapy. The rearrangement joins TRBV5-6 to TRBJ2-7; no firm D call. The clonotype was recovered from a man aged 35-49 years with HIV. The CDR3 protein is CASSSRTSYYEQYF. The CDR3 DNA is TGTGCCAGCAGCTCCCGGACCTCCTACTACGAGCAGTACTTC. Complete variable domain (other parts from reference TRBV5-6 and TRBJ2-7): DAGVTQSPTHLIKTRGQQVTLRCSPKSGHDTVSWYQQALGQGPQFIFQYYEEEERQRGNFPDRFSGHQFPNYSSELNVNALLLGDSALYLCASSSRTSYYEQYFGPGTRLTVT.